These 26 T cell receptor beta chains came from one sample sequenced in a study of CD8 T cells in Susac syndrome. With random hexamers, 0.5 to 1 ug RNA was reverse transcribed. TCRdb recomputed calls from the immunoSEQ multiplex PCR reads with MiXCR, one row per CDR3 protein. The sample has about 100,000 distinct CDR3 sequences, approximately 95% seen once. The sequenced sample was CD8+ T cells from PBMCs. The receptors originated from a human donor with Susac syndrome.

DNA of the CDR3: TGTGCCAGCAGCCAATCCGGGGGCACAGATACGCAGTATTTT. This encodes CASSQSGGTDTQYF. The chain uses TRBV3-1 and TRBJ2-3, with D possibly being TRBD2 (5 bases). Germline values: CDR1 LGHDT, CDR2 YNNKEL (reference sequence). The CDR3 has 14 residues. V was clipped by 2 bases and J by 1 base, with 7 bases between them.

The chain is built from TRBV3-1 and TRBJ2-5; 9 nucleotides line up with TRBD1. Trimming at V came to 2 bases and at J to 5 bases, leaving 6 bases not matched to a gene. CDR1 is LGHDT, CDR2 YNNKEL, per germline (reference sequence). CDR3 size: 15 residues. The CDR3 bases are TGTGCCAGCAGCCAACGGGGACAGGGCTCGGAGACCCAGTACTTC. Protein sequence: CASSQRGQGSETQYF.

This chain connects TRBV3-1 to TRBJ2-7; the match to TRBD1 covers 7 bases. The germline V gene has CDR1 LGHDT and CDR2 YNNKEL (reference sequence). This CDR3 comprises 14 residues. J was trimmed by 2 bases and V by 3 bases; bases with no gene match: 4. The CDR3 region is CASSHDRDPYEQYF. For the CDR3, the DNA is TGTGCCAGCAGCCACGACAGGGATCCCTACGAGCAGTACTTC.

The V and J genes are TRBV11-1 and TRBJ1-2; D call uncertain. From germline, CDR1 is SGHAT and CDR2 FQDESV (reference sequence). The CDR3 has 13 residues. V lost 4 bases and J 10 bases, leaving 16 bases between the germline ends. The CDR3 region is CASSSSMLGVYTF. The CDR3 coding sequence is TGTGCCAGCAGCTCCTCAATGCTAGGAGTCTACACCTTC. Drawing the rest from reference TRBV11-1 and TRBJ1-2, the complete variable domain is EAEVAQSPRYKITEKSQAVAFWCDPISGHATLYWYRQILGQGPELLVQFQDESVVDDSQLPKDRFSAERLKGVDSTLKIQPAELGDSAMYLCASSSSMLGVYTFGSGTRLTVV.

J is TRBJ2-1 and V is TRBV20-1; 8 bases line up with TRBD2. V lost 4 bases, J lost 2 bases, and 4 bases stayed unmatched. The germline CDR1 and CDR2 sequences are DFQATT and SNEGSKA (reference sequence). There are 14 residues in the CDR3. The chain's CDR3 is CSATAGGPYNEQFF. The CDR3 nucleotides read TGCAGTGCTACCGCGGGGGGCCCCTACAATGAGCAGTTCTTC.

V is TRBV6-1 and J is TRBJ1-1; D gene ambiguous. CDR1 is MNHNS and CDR2 is SASEGT in the germline V gene. The CDR3 extends over 13 amino acids. The ends were cut back, 0 bases at V and 7 bases at J, with 9 bases in the middle. This chain's CDR3 is CASSEADALEAFF. The CDR3 nucleotides read TGTGCCAGCAGTGAAGCGGACGCCCTTGAAGCTTTCTTT.

The V and J genes are TRBV7-9 and TRBJ1-2, with 8 bases lining up with TRBD1. Trimming at V came to 7 bases and at J to 8 bases, leaving 9 bases not matched to a gene. The CDR3 runs to 13 residues. Per the germline V gene, CDR1 is SEHNR and CDR2 is FQNEAQ (reference sequence). The CDR3 DNA follows: TGTGCCAGCACCGACAGGGGCATGGACGGCTACACCTTC. Translating gives CASTDRGMDGYTF.

This chain links TRBV5-6 with TRBJ1-1; tentative D call: TRBD1 (6 bases). Germline V gene sequence: CDR1 SGHDT, CDR2 YYEEEE. Trimming pared 7 bases from V and 3 bases from J, leaving 13 bases between. The CDR3 is 13 residues long. The DNA for the CDR3 is TGTGCCAGCGGTCTGGGGGCGGACACTGAAGCTTTCTTT. Translated: CASGLGADTEAFF.

V gene TRBV29-1 combines with J gene TRBJ2-5, with D possibly matching TRBD1 (5 bases). Germline values: CDR1 SQVTM, CDR2 ANQGSEA. The CDR3 contains 14 residues. Trimming removed 0 bases from V and 1 base from J, with 9 bases in between. CDR3 DNA: TGCAGCGTTGAAGACGGAGACAGCCAAGAGACCCAGTACTTC. Protein product: CSVEDGDSQETQYF.

This chain connects TRBV5-6 to TRBJ1-4, with TRBD1 as a possible D gene (5 bases). Between the trimmed V and J ends, which lost 0 bases and 8 bases, there was a span of 14 bases. CDR3 length equals 15 residues. Per germline, CDR1 SGHDT and CDR2 YYEEEE. As DNA, the CDR3 is TGTGCCAGCAGCTTGGCGGGACGCGTTGGGGAAAAACTGTTTTTT. This sequence encodes CASSLAGRVGEKLFF.

The chain uses TRBV11-2 and TRBJ2-1; D unresolved. Germline V gene lookup returns CDR1 SGHAT and CDR2 FQNNGV. The V gene lost 0 bases and the J gene lost 5 bases, with 5 bases spanning the gap. This CDR3 region has 13 residues. The CDR3 DNA follows: TGTGCCAGCAGCTTAGAACGGGACAATGAGCAGTTCTTC. It encodes CASSLERDNEQFF.

The rearrangement links TRBV20-1 to TRBJ2-7; 8 nucleotides align to TRBD1. This CDR3 region has 15 residues. Germline V CDR1 and CDR2: DFQATT, SNEGSKA (reference sequence). Germline trimming cut 1 base from V and 2 bases from J; bases unmatched to any gene: 7. CDR3 nucleotides: TGCAGTGCTAGAGTTCGGCCAGGGGGCACCTACGAGCAGTACTTC. Amino acid sequence: CSARVRPGGTYEQYF.

V is TRBV10-3 and J is TRBJ1-5, with no clear D. The germline V gene has CDR1 ENHRY and CDR2 SYGVKD. The CDR3 is made up of 13 amino acids. V was shortened by 6 bases and J by 0 bases, with 6 bases between the two germline ends. The DNA for the CDR3 is TGTGCCATCAGCCCGGATAGCAATCAGCCCCAGCATTTT. This sequence encodes CAISPDSNQPQHF.

This chain joins TRBV12-3 or TRBV12-4 and TRBJ2-7; D not certain. V dropped 5 bases and J dropped 2 bases, with 16 bases sitting between them. CDR3 length equals 15 residues. CDR3: CASSADNPPTYEQYF. The CDR3 DNA follows: TGTGCCAGCAGTGCTGACAACCCCCCAACCTACGAGCAGTACTTC.

The table lists this clonotype with a count of one. The chain employs TRBV6-5 and TRBJ2-3, with D perhaps assigned TRBD1 or TRBD2 (5 bases each). This CDR3 spans 14 amino acids. V lost 6 bases and J lost 0, with 10 bases in between. Per germline, CDR1 MNHEY and CDR2 SVGAGI. This chain's CDR3 is CASSSGRSTDTQYF. DNA for the CDR3: TGTGCCAGCAGCTCGGGACGGAGCACAGATACGCAGTATTTT.

The V gene is TRBV12-5, the J gene TRBJ2-2; D possibly matches TRBD1 or TRBD2 (5 bases each). This CDR3 is built from 15 residues. Germline CDR1 LGHNT, CDR2 FRNRAP. V was trimmed by 3 bases and J by 0 bases, leaving 8 bases between them. The CDR3 loop is CASGLGTSNTGELFF. CDR3 coding DNA: TGTGCTAGTGGTTTAGGGACGTCGAACACCGGGGAGCTGTTTTTT.

This clonotype has just one count. V gene TRBV9 combines with J gene TRBJ1-6, with D possibly TRBD1 on 5 matching bases. The CDR3 sequence is 14 residues long. Trimming removed 2 bases from V and 10 bases from J, with 13 bases in between. The V gene's germline CDR1 is SGDLS and CDR2 YYNGEE. For the CDR3, the DNA is TGTGCCAGCAGCGTTCAGGGACTTGGATCACCCCTCCACTTT. This sequence encodes CASSVQGLGSPLHF. The variable domain in full, completed from reference TRBV9 and TRBJ1-6, reads DSGVTQTPKHLITATGQRVTLRCSPRSGDLSVYWYQQSLDQGLQFLIQYYNGEERAKGNILERFSAQQFPDLHSELNLSSLELGDSALYFCASSVQGLGSPLHFGNGTRLTVT.

The chain joins TRBV20-1 to TRBJ1-5; 7 bases fit TRBD1. This CDR3 has 14 residues. V shed 4 bases and J 3 bases; nucleotides not matched to a gene: 6. Germline loops: CDR1 DFQATT, CDR2 SNEGSKA (reference sequence). The CDR3 bases are TGCAGTGCTACGGGACAGATTGCCAATCAGCCCCAGCATTTT. Its protein product is CSATGQIANQPQHF.

The V call is TRBV3-1, the J call TRBJ2-7, with 12 bases matching TRBD1. The CDR3 runs to 15 residues. Unmatched junction bases numbered 4, after V lost 4 bases and J lost 3 bases. The germline V gene encodes CDR1 LGHDT and CDR2 YNNKEL (reference sequence). CDR3 amino acids: CASSPGTGGRYEQYF. The CDR3 coding sequence is TGTGCCAGCAGCCCCGGGACAGGGGGCCGCTACGAGCAGTACTTC.

The chain links TRBV6-2 or TRBV6-3 to TRBJ2-3; D may be TRBD2 (5 bases). Germline assignment: CDR1 MNHEY and CDR2 SVGEGT. The CDR3 consists of 14 residues. Between the trimmed V and J ends, which lost 0 bases and 4 bases, there was a span of 8 bases. The CDR3 bases are TGTGCCAGCAGTTACTCTGGGGAGCCAGATACGCAGTATTTT. Residues: CASSYSGEPDTQYF.

This clonotype was seen only once. This rearrangement joins TRBV14 to TRBJ2-7; TRBD1 agrees at 7 bases. V dropped 0 bases and J dropped 3; count of bases not matched to a gene: 2. CDR3 length equals 14 residues. Germline CDR1 reads SGHDN; CDR2 reads FVKESK. The DNA of the CDR3 is TGTGCCAGCAGCCAAGATTGGGACAGCTACGAGCAGTACTTC. Its translation: CASSQDWDSYEQYF.

The V and J genes are TRBV11-2 and TRBJ2-3; a possible D gene is TRBD2 (7 bases). This CDR3 is built from 15 residues. The V gene lost 5 bases and the J gene lost 4 bases, with 16 bases spanning the gap. Per the germline V gene, CDR1 is SGHAT and CDR2 is FQNNGV. Here the CDR3 DNA reads TGTGCCAGCAGCCCAGAGGGGGGGCGGGCAGATACGCAGTATTTT. Protein: CASSPEGGRADTQYF.

V and J are TRBV2 and TRBJ2-1; 7 nucleotides line up with TRBD2. CDR3 length: 15 amino acids. V lost 6 bases and J lost 4; bases outside the gene matches: 9. Germline CDR1 and CDR2: SNHLY and FYNNEI. The CDR3 region has the DNA TGTGCCAGCAGCCCCGGCGGGGGAGATTACAATGAGCAGTTCTTC. Translation: CASSPGGGDYNEQFF.

The chain employs TRBV5-1 and TRBJ1-1; no reliable D call. Trimming pared 2 bases from V and 7 bases from J, leaving 9 bases between. Germline V gene data show CDR1 as SGHRS and CDR2 as YFSETQ. The CDR3 runs 12 residues. The CDR3 here is CASSFGGNEAFF. The CDR3 DNA sequence: TGCGCCAGCAGCTTCGGCGGGAATGAAGCTTTCTTT.

The V call is TRBV2, the J call TRBJ2-1, with a tentative D call TRBD2 (6 bases). The germline V and J ends were trimmed by 4 bases and 0 bases, with 10 bases remaining between them. The length of the CDR3 is 15 residues. Germline values: CDR1 SNHLY, CDR2 FYNNEI. In nucleotides, the CDR3 is TGTGCCAGCAGTGGATCACTAGCCTCCTACAATGAGCAGTTCTTC. Translated: CASSGSLASYNEQFF.

The rearrangement joins TRBV29-1 to TRBJ2-3, with 9 bases that match TRBD2. Germline V gives CDR1 SQVTM, CDR2 ANQGSEA. Germline trimming cut 4 bases from V and 5 bases from J; bases unmatched to any gene: 10. The CDR3 is 15 amino acids. As DNA, the CDR3 is TGCAGCGTTGTGACGGCGGGAGGGCCCTTAGATACGCAGTATTTT. It is translated as CSVVTAGGPLDTQYF.